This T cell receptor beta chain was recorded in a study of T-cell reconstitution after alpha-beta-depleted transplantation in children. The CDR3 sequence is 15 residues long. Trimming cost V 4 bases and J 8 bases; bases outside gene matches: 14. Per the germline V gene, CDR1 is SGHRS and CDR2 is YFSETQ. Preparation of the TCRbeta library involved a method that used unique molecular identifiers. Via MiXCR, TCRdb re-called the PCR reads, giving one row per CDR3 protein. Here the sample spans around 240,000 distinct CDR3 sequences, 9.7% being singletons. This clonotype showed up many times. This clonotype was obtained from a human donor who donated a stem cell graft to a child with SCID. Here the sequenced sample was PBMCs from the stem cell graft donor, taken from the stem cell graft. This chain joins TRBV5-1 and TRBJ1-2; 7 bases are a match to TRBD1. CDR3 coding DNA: TGCGCCAGCAGCCCCCTGGGACAGTCGGCTGGCGGCTACACCTTC. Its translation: CASSPLGQSAGGYTF. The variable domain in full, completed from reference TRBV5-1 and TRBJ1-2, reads KAGVTQTPRYLIKTRGQQVTLSCSPISGHRSVSWYQQTPGQGLQFLFEYFSETQRNKGNFPGRFSGRQFSNSRSEMNVSTLELGDSALYLCASSPLGQSAGGYTFGSGTRLTVV.